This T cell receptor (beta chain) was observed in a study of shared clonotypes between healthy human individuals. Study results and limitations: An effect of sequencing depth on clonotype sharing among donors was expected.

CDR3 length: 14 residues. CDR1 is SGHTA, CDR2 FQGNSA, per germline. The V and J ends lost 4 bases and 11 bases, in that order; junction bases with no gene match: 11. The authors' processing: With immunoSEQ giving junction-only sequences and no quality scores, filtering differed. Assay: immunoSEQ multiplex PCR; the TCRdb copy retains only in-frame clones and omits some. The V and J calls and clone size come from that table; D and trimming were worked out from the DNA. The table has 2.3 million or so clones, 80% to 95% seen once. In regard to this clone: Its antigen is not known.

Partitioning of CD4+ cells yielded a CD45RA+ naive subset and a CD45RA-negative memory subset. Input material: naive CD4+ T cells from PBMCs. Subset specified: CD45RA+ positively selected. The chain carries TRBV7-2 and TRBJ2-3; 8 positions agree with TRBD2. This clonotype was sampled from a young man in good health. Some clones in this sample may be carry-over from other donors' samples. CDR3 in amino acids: CASSSGGGRILQYF. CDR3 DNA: TGTGCCAGCAGCTCGGGGGGCGGGAGGATTTTGCAGTATTTT.